This entry is about one T cell receptor beta chain. CDR1 MNHEY and CDR2 SVGAGI come from the germline V gene. The CDR3 length is 15 residues. J was trimmed by 5 bases and V by 4 bases; bases with no gene match: 8. Generated by immunoSEQ multiplex PCR, the TCRdb table keeps only in-frame clones and is missing some. The sample contains roughly 220,000 clones, 84% of which appear only once. The data were obtained in a study of blood T cell repertoires in COVID-19. This chain uses TRBV6-5 with TRBJ2-1; the match to TRBD1 covers 7 bases. Sequencing was done on a sample of peripheral blood. The TCR sequence derives from a woman between 40 and 50 years old who had recovered from COVID-19. The CDR3 is CASSLKGQTNNEQFF. CDR3 nucleotide sequence: TGTGCCAGCAGTTTAAAGGGACAGACCAACAATGAGCAGTTCTTC.